This TCR beta chain derives from a study of blood T cell repertoires in COVID-19. Background on the study: The United States, Italy and Spain provided the acute and convalescent COVID-19 samples. T cells, B-cell-depleted T cells, or PBMCs provided the cDNA or gDNA that served as material.

The germline V and J ends were trimmed by 6 bases and 4 bases, with 16 bases remaining between them. The length of the CDR3 is 15 residues. The germline gives CDR1 MNHEY, CDR2 SMNVEV (reference sequence). Authors' methods: Reference gene primer amplification in the assay estimated nucleated cell counts. Produced via immunoSEQ multiplex PCR; TCRdb's table is partial and in-frame only. The V and J calls and the clone size are those of that table, but D and trimming were determined from the DNA. The profile shows about 180,000 clones, about 91% of them singletons. The chain combines TRBV27 with TRBJ1-5, with D possibly TRBD1 on 6 matching bases. Sequencing input: peripheral blood. The origin of this receptor is a woman aged 25 to 45 with acute or convalescent COVID-19. The CDR3 loop is CASSFREGGNQPQHF. CDR3 nucleotides: TGTGCCAGCAGCTTCCGGGAGGGGGGGAATCAGCCCCAGCATTTT.